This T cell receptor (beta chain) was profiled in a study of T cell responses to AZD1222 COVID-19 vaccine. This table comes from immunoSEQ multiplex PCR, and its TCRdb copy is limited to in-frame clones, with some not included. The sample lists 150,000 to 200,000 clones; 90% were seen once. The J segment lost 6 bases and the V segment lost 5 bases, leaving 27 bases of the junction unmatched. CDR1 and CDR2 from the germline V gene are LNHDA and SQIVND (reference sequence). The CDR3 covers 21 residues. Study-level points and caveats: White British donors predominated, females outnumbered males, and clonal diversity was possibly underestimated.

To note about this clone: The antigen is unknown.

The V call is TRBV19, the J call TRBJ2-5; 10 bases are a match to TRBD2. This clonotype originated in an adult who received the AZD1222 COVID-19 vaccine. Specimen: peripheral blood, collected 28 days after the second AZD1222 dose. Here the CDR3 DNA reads TGTGCCAGTAGTTCACTGGGCCGAGGAGCGGGAGGGGACTATGGTCGGAAGACCCAGTACTTC. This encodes CASSSLGRGAGGDYGRKTQYF.